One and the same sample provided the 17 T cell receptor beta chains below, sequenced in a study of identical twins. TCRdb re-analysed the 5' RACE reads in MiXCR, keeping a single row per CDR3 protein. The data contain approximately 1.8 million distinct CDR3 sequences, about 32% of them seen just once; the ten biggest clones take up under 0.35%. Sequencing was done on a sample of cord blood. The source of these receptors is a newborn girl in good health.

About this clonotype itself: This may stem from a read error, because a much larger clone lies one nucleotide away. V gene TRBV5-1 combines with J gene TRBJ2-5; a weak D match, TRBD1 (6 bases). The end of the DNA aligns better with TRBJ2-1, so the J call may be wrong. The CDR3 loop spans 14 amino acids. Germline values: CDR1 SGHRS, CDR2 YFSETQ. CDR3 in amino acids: CASSSTGIQETQFF. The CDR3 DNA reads TGCGCCAGCAGCTCCACAGGGATCCAAGAGACCCAGTTCTTC.

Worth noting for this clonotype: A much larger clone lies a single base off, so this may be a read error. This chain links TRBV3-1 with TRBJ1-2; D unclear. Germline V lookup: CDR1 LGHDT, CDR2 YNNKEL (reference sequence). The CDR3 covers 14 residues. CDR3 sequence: CASSQESSNHGYTF. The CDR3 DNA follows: TGTGCCAGCAGCCAAGAATCCTCTAACCATGGCTACACCTTC.

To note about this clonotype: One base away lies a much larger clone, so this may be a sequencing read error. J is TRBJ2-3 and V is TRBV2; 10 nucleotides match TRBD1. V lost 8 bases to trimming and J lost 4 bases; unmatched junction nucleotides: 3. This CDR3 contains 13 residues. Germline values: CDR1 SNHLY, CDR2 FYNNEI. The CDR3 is CASPGTGADTQYF. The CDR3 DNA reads TGTGCCAGCCCCGGGACAGGGGCAGATACGCAGTATTTT.

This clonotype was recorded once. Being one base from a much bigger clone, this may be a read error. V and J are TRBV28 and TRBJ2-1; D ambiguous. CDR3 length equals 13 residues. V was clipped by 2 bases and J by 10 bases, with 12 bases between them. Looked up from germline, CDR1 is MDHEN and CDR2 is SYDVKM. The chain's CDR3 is CASSLPPGYEQFF. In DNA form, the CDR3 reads TGTGCCAGCAGTTTACCACCGGGCTACGAGCAGTTCTTC. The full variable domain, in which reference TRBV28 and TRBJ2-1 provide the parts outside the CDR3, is DVKVTQSSRYLVKRTGEKVFLECVQDMDHENMFWYRQDPGLGLRLIYFSYDVKMKEKGDIPEGYSVSREKKERFSLILESASTNQTSMYLCASSLPPGYEQFFGPGTRLTVL.

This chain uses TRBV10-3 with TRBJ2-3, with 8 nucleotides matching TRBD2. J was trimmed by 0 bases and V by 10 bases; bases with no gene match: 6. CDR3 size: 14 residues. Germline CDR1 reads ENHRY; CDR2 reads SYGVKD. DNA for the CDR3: TGTGCCACTGGGCGGGGGGCAAGCACAGATACGCAGTATTTT. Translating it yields CATGRGASTDTQYF.

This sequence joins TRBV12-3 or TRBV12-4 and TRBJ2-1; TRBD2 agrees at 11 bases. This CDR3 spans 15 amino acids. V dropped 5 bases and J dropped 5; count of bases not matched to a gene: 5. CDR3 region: CASSVRLAGNNEQFF. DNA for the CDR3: TGTGCCAGCAGTGTACGACTAGCGGGAAACAATGAGCAGTTCTTC.

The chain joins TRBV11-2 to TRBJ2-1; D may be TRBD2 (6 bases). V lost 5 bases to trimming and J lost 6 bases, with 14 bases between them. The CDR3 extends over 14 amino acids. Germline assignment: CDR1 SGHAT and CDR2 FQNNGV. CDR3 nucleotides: TGTGCCAGCAGCCTTCGGAATAGCGGCAATGAGCAGTTCTTC. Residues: CASSLRNSGNEQFF. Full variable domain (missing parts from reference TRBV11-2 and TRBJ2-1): EAGVAQSPRYKIIEKRQSVAFWCNPISGHATLYWYQQILGQGPKLLIQFQNNGVVDDSQLPKDRFSAERLKGVDSTLKIQPAKLEDSAVYLCASSLRNSGNEQFFGPGTRLTVL.

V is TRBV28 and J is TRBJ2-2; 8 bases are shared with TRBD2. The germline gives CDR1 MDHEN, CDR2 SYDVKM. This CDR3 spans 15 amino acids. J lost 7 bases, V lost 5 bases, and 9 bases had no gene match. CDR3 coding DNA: TGTGCCAGCAGTCCTGGGACTAGATGGATCGGGGAGCTGTTTTTT. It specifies CASSPGTRWIGELFF.

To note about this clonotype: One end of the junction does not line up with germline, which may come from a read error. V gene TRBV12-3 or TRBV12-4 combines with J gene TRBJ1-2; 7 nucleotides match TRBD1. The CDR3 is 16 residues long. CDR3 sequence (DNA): TGTGCCAGCACCTTTACCAACAGGGGATCTAACTATGGCTGCACCTTC. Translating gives CASTFTNRGSNYGCTF.

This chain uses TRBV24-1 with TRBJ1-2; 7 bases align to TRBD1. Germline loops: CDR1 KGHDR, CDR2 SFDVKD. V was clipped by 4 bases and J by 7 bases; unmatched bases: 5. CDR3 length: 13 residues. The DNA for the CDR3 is TGTGCCACCAGTGACTCGACAGGGTCTGGCTACACCTTC. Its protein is CATSDSTGSGYTF.

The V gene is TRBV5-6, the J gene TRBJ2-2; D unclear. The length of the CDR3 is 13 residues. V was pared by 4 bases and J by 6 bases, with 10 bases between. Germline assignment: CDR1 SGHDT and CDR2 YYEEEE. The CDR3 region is CASSVRLAGELFF. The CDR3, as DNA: TGTGCCAGCAGCGTACGGTTGGCCGGGGAGCTGTTTTTT.

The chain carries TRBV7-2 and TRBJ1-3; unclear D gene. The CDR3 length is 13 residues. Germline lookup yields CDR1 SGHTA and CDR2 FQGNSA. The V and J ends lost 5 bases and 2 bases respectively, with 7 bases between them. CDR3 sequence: CASSLQPGNTIYF. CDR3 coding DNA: TGTGCCAGCAGCCTTCAGCCTGGAAACACCATATATTTT.

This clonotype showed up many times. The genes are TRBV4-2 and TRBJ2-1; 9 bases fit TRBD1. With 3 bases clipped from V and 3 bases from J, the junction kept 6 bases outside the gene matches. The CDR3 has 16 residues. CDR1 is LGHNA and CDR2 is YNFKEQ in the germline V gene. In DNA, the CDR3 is TGTGCCAGCAGCCATGAGGACAGGGGAAACTACAATGAGCAGTTCTTC. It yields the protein CASSHEDRGNYNEQFF.

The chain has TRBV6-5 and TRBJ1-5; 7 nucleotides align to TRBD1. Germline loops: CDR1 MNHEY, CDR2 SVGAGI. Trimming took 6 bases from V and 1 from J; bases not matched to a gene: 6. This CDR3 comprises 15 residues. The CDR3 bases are TGTGCCAGCAGCAGGGGGAGCCCCAGCAATCAGCCCCAGCATTTT. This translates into CASSRGSPSNQPQHF.

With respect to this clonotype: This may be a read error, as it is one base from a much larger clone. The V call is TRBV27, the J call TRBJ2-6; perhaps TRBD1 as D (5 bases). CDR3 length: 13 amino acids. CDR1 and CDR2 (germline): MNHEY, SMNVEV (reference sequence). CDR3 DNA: TGTGCCAGCAGTTTCATTGGGGCCAACGTCCTGGCTTTC. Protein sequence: CASSFIGANVLAF.

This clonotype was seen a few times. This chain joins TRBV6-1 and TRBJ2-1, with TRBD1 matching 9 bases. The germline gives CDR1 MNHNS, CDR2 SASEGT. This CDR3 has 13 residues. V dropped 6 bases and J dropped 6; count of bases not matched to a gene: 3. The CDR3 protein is CASRGQGGNEQFF. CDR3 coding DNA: TGTGCCAGCAGGGGACAGGGCGGCAATGAGCAGTTCTTC.

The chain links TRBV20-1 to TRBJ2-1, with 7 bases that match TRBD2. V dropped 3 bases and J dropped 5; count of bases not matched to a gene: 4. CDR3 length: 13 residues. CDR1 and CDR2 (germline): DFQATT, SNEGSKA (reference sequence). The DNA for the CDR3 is TGCAGTGCTAGCCTAGCGGTGGACAATGAGCAGTTCTTC. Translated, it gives CSASLAVDNEQFF.